This T cell receptor beta chain was sequenced in a study of vaccination effects on CD4 cells after COVID-19. J lost 5 bases, V lost 6 bases, and 7 bases had no gene match. CDR3 length: 14 amino acids. Germline assignment: CDR1 MNHEY and CDR2 SVGAGI. The authors isolated CD4+ T cells after about 10 days of culture. Two doses of BNT162b2 or mRNA-1273 vaccine were administered to participants. Data came from immunoSEQ multiplex PCR; TCRdb stores just in-frame clones and leaves some out. Counted here are more than 60,000 clones, roughly 74% occurring once; the ten biggest clones make up about 2.2%. On this clone: The target antigen is unknown.

The sequence came from a human donor who received a COVID-19 vaccine. The chain employs TRBV6-5 and TRBJ2-5; 9 nucleotides agree with TRBD2. The specimen comprised CD4+ T cells from PBMCs cultured without peptide, sampled after COVID-19 vaccination. The CDR3 region is CASRSGGPGETQYF. The CDR3 bases are TGTGCCAGCAGGAGCGGGGGGCCAGGGGAGACCCAGTACTTC.